This record looks at one TCR beta chain sequence and its context. This CDR3 contains 15 residues. The junction had 5 bases not matched to a gene; V was cut back by 4 bases and J by 3 bases. CDR1 MNHEY and CDR2 SVGAGI come from the germline V gene. This specimen belongs to a study of blood T cell repertoires in COVID-19. Study information: The origin of the acute and convalescent COVID-19 samples was the United States, Italy and Spain. The cDNA or gDNA used as material had been derived from T cells, B-cell-depleted T cells, or PBMCs.

Generated by immunoSEQ multiplex PCR, the TCRdb table keeps only in-frame clones and is missing some. The table has about 35,000 clones, roughly three quarters seen once. The clonotype was recovered from a human donor in a cohort sampled during active COVID-19. The V call is TRBV6-5, the J call TRBJ2-2; 7 positions agree with TRBD1. Input material: peripheral blood. The CDR3 DNA reads TGTGCCAGCAGTTTGTTCCAGGGGGACACCGGGGAGCTGTTTTTT. This codes for CASSLFQGDTGELFF.